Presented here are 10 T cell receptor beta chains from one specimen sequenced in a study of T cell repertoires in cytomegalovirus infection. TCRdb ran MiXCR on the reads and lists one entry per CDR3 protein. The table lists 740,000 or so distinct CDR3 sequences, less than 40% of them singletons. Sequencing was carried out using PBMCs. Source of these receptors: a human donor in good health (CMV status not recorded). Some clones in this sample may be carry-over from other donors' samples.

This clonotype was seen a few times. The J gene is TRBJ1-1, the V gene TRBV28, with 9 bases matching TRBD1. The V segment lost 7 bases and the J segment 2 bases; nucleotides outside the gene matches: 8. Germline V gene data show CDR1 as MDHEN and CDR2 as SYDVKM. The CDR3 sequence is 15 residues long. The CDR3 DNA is TGTGCCAGCACCCGTCCGGGACAGGGTAACACTGAAGCTTTCTTT. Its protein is CASTRPGQGNTEAFF.

The CDR3 DNA reads as TGTGCCACCTCGCCCGGGCGGGAGAGCACAGATACGCAGTATTTT. Translation gives CATSPGRESTDTQYF. V and J are TRBV15 and TRBJ2-3, with 7 bases aligning to TRBD2. Germline V lookup: CDR1 LNHNV, CDR2 YYDKDF (reference sequence). This CDR3 is 15 amino acids long. V was pared by 8 bases and J by 0 bases, with 8 bases of the junction left unmatched.

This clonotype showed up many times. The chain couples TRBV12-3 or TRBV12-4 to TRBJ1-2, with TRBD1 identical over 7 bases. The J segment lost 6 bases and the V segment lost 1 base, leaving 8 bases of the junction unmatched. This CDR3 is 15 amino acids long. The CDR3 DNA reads TGTGCCAGCAGTTTAGGCTCCGGGACAGCCGATGGCTACACCTTC. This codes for CASSLGSGTADGYTF.

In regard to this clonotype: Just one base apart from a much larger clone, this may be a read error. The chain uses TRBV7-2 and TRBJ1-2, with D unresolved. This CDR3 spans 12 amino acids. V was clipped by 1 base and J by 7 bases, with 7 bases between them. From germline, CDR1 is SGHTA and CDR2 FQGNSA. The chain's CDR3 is CASSLEVCGYTF. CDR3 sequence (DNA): TGTGCCAGCAGCTTAGAAGTCTGTGGCTACACCTTC. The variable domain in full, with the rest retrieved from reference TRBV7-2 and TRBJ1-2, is GAGVSQSPSNKVTEKGKDVELRCDPISGHTALYWYRQSLGQGLEFLIYFQGNSAPDKSGLPSDRFSAERTGGSVSTLTIQRTQQEDSAVYLCASSLEVCGYTFGSGTRLTVV.

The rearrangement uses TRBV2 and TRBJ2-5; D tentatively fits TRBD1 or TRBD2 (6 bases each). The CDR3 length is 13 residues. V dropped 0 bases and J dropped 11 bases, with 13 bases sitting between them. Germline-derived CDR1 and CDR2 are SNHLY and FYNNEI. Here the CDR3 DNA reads TGTGCCAGCAGTGAAGCGCTGGGGGGCCGGCAGTACTTC. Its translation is CASSEALGGRQYF.

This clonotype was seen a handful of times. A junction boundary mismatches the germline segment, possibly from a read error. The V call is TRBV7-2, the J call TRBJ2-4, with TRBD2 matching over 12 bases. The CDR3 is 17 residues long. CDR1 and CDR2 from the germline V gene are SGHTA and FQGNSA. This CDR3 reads CASSLAGGGIAKNIQYF. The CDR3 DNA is TGTGCCAGCAGCCTAGCGGGGGGGGGGATAGCCAAAAACATTCAGTACTTC. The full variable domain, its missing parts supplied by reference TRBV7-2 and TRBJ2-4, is GAGVSQSPSNKVTEKGKDVELRCDPISGHTALYWYRQSLGQGLEFLIYFQGNSAPDKSGLPSDRFSAERTGGSVSTLTIQRTQQEDSAVYLCASSLAGGGIAKNIQYFGAGTRLSVL.

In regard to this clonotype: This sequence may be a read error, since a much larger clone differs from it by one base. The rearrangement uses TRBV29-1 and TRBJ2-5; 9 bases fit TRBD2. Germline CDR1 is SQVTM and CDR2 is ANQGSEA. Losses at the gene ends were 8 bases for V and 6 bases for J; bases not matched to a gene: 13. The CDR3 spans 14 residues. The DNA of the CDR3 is TGCAGCTTTGTATTTATCAGCGGGGGGCAGACCCAGTACTTC. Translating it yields CSFVFISGGQTQYF.

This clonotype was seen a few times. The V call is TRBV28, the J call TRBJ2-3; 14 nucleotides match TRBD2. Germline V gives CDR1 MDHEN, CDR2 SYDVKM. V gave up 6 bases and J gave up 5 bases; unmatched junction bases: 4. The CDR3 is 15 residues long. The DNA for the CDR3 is TGTGCCAGCAGCCGACTAGCGGGAGGGCTAGATACGCAGTATTTT. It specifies CASSRLAGGLDTQYF.

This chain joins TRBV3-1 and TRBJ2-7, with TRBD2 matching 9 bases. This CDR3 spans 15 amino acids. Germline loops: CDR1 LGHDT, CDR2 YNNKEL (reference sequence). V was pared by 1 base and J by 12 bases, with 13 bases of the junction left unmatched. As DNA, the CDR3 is TGTGCCAGCAGCCAAGTCCTAGCGGGATCCTCTACCCCGTACTTC. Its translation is CASSQVLAGSSTPYF.

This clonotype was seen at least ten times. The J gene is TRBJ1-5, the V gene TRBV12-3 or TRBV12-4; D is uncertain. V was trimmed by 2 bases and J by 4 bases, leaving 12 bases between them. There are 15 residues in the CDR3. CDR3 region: CASSLRRQVNQPQHF. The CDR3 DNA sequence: TGTGCCAGCAGTTTAAGGCGGCAGGTAAATCAGCCCCAGCATTTT.